Here is one T cell receptor beta chain with its context. Its antigen remains unidentified. Within one base of it there is no much larger clone, and no base qualities were kept. These data are taken from a study of OX40 agonist ivuxolimab in advanced cancers. Some background on the complete study: Ivuxolimab, which targeted the costimulatory receptor OX40 (CD134), was an agonistic, fully human IgG2 monoclonal antibody. Intravenous ivuxolimab was administered to patients every 2 weeks at six dose levels: 0.01, 0.1, 0.3, 1.5, 3 and 10 mg/kg. Among the approximately 50 dose-escalation patients, approximately 20 had hepatocellular carcinoma, around 15 melanoma, 9 renal cell carcinoma and 9 head and neck cancer. In the dose-escalation cohort, approximately 82% of patients were male, and the mean age was approximately 64 years, with a range of roughly 20 to 85. Patients were allowed to have had prior anti-PD-1, anti-PD-L1 or anti-CTLA-4 therapy, and around 43% of the dose-escalation patients had been treated with checkpoint inhibitors. Partial responses occurred in three dose-escalation patients: two with cutaneous melanoma and one with hepatocellular carcinoma. Peripheral TCRbeta sequencing was intended to test whether TCR sequence diversity was altered and clonal T-cell expansion was caused by ivuxolimab. The paper describes the monotherapy dose-escalation part (N of about 55 patients) of the phase I trial of ivuxolimab.

Including cysteine and phenylalanine, the CDR3 has 14 amino acids. The entry retains the CDR3 DNA only, 42 bases that are in frame from base 1. The paper's findings and limits, for the study overall: Antigen specificity was not determined for the clonally expanded peripheral T cells. In partial responders in the 0.1-3.0 mg/kg groups, normalized peripheral clonal expansion was found to be among the lowest, especially among CD8+ T cells. After ivuxolimab, more expanded clones were found on average in CD8+ T cells than in CD4+ T cells. At doses of 0.1 to 3.0 mg/kg, clonal expansion of both CD4+ and CD8+ blood T cells was observed from baseline to week 6. Low levels of normalized T-cell clonal expansion were also shown by some nonresponding patients.

Patients with a history of autoimmune disease or receiving systemic immunosuppression were excluded from the trial. Peripheral blood for TCR sequencing was drawn from every dose cohort at baseline, at cycle 4 day 1 and at cycle 7 day 1. The samples were taken from a phase I, first-in-human, multicenter, open-label dose-escalation trial of ivuxolimab. Adults with locally advanced or metastatic head and neck squamous cell, hepatocellular, melanoma or renal cell carcinoma were enrolled in the trial. Before TCR sequencing, CD4+ and CD8+ T cells were separately sorted from peripheral blood. Genomic DNA was isolated from the sorted cells so that the TCRbeta CDR3 region could be sequenced. The immunoSEQ Assay was used to sequence the TCRbeta CDR3 regions. The clones in this table, taken by TCRdb from immuneACCESS, are in-frame only. Not every clone is retained; where verified, under half of the shortfall comes from an unresolved V gene, and the cause of the rest is unknown. This sample has about 36,000 clones in its table, and 74% of those were observed once. The biggest ten clones account for 15% to 20% of the sample.

This TCR was sampled from an adult with an advanced solid tumor such as melanoma, head and neck, liver or kidney cancer. Sequenced material: CD4+ or CD8+ T cells sorted from blood, taken in a trial of the OX40 agonist ivuxolimab. Rearrangement joined TRBV21-1 to TRBJ1-2; the table calls TRBD1, which could not be checked here. TRBV21-1 is a pseudogene. The DNA sequence is as follows: TGTGCCAGCAGCAAAGGGGCAGGGGCGTATGGCTACACCTTC. Its protein reads: CASSKGAGAYGYTF.